The next 3 T cell receptor beta chains were all read from a single sample in a study of T-cell reconstitution after alpha-beta-depleted transplantation in children. This sample's TCRbeta library carried unique molecular identifier barcodes. TCRdb analysed the PCR reads with MiXCR anew, one entry per CDR3 protein. This table holds 250,000 to 400,000 distinct CDR3 sequences, approximately 20% found once. The source material was PBMCs, mostly from graft donor cells, sampled 180 days after TCRalphabeta/CD19-depleted stem cell transplant. These receptors were collected from a male patient younger than 18 who had a stem cell transplant for acute lymphoblastic leukemia, so the T cells may come from the graft donor.

The rearrangement uses TRBV29-1 and TRBJ2-3; D remains unclear. Germline V gives CDR1 SQVTM, CDR2 ANQGSEA. The ends were cut back, 3 bases at V and 0 bases at J, with 10 bases in the middle. The CDR3 length is 14 residues. CDR3 loop: CSVDTNVSTDTQYF. The DNA of the CDR3 is TGCAGCGTTGATACGAACGTCAGCACAGATACGCAGTATTTT.

This clonotype was counted between two and nine times. The chain recombines TRBV11-2 with TRBJ2-1, with 11 positions matching TRBD2. CDR1 and CDR2 (germline): SGHAT, FQNNGV. There are 14 residues in the CDR3. V gave up 3 bases and J gave up 8 bases; unmatched junction bases: 3. CDR3 coding DNA: TGTGCCAGCAGCTTTACTAGCGGGAGCGATGAGCAGTTCTTC. The encoded protein is CASSFTSGSDEQFF.

J is TRBJ1-2 and V is TRBV9; D unresolved. Per the germline V gene, CDR1 is SGDLS and CDR2 is YYNGEE. This CDR3 has 14 residues. The ends were cut back, 0 bases at V and 6 bases at J, with 12 bases in the middle. For the CDR3, the DNA is TGTGCCAGCAGCGTAGGCCATCCAGTAAATGGCTACACCTTC. Amino acids: CASSVGHPVNGYTF.